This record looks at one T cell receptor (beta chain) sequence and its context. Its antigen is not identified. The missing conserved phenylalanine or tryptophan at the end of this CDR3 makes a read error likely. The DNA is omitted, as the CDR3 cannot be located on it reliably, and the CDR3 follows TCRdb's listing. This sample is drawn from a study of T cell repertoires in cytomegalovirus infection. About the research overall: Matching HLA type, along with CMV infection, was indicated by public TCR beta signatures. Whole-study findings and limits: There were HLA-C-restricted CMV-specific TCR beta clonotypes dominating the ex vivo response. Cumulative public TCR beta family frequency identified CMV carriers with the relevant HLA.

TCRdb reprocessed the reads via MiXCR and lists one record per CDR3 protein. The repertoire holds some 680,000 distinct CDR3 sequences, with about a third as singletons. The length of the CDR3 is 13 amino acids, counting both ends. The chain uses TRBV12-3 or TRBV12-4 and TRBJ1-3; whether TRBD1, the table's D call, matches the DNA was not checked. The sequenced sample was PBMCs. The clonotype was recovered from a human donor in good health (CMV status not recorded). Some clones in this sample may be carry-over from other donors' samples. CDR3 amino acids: CASSLSGIQFLGI.